The entry below describes one T cell receptor beta chain. The antigen is unknown. Repertoires were generated with immunoSEQ multiplex PCR, while TCRdb's copy carries only in-frame clones and drops some. The sample has under 200,000 clones, approximately 90% seen once. These data are taken from a study of T cell responses to AZD1222 COVID-19 vaccine. The study, taken as a whole, reports: White British ancestry dominated among donors, who included more females, and clonal diversity was possibly underestimated. Spike regions recognized by vaccine-associated CD4 TCRs spanned the protein, led by 160-218 and 743-854. Seropositive AZD1222 recipients at baseline numbered only 6 or 7. Two doses of AZD1222 preceded a rise in Spike-specific TCR breadth and depth.

V dropped 6 bases and J dropped 4; count of bases not matched to a gene: 5. Germline V gene sequence: CDR1 MDHEN, CDR2 SYDVKM. This CDR3 has 13 residues. Sequencing was performed on peripheral blood, taken on day 0 of MenACWY control vaccination. This chain connects TRBV28 to TRBJ1-2; the match to TRBD1 covers 7 bases. This TCR came from an adult in good health. In nucleotides, the CDR3 is TGTGCCAGCAGGTTGGGACAGCTCTATGGCTACACCTTC. Protein product: CASRLGQLYGYTF.